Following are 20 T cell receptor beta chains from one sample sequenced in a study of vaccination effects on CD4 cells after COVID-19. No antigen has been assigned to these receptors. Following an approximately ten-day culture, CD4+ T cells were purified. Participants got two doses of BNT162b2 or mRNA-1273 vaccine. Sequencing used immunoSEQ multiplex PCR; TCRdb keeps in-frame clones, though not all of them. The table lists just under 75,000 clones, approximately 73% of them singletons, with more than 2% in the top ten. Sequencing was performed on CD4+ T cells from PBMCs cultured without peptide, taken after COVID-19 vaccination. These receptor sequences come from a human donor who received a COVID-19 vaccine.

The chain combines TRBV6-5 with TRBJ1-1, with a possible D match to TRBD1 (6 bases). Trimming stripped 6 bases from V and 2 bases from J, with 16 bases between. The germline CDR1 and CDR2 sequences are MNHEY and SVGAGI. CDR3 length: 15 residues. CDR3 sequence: CASRWTDRSNTEAFF. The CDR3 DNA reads TGTGCCAGCAGGTGGACAGATCGATCTAACACTGAAGCTTTCTTT.

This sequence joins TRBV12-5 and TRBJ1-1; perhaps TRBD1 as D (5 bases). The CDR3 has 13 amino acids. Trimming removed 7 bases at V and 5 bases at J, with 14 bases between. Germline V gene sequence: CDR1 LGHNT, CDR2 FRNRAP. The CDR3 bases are TGTGCTAGTGCTCTACCCCCAGGGACTGAAGCTTTCTTT. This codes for CASALPPGTEAFF.

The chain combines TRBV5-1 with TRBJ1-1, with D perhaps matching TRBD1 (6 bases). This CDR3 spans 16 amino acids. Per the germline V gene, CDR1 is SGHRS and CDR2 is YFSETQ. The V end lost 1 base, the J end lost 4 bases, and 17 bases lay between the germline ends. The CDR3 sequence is CASSLLFWGQGTEAFF. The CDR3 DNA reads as TGCGCCAGCAGCTTGTTATTCTGGGGGCAGGGCACTGAAGCTTTCTTT. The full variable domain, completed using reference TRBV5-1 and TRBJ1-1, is KAGVTQTPRYLIKTRGQQVTLSCSPISGHRSVSWYQQTPGQGLQFLFEYFSETQRNKGNFPGRFSGRQFSNSRSEMNVSTLELGDSALYLCASSLLFWGQGTEAFFGQGTRLTVV.

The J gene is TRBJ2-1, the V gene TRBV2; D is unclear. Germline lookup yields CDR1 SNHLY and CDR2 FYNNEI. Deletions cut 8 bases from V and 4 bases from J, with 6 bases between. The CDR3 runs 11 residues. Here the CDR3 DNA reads TGTGCCAGCCTCTCATACAATGAGCAGTTCTTC. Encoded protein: CASLSYNEQFF.

Here the CDR3 reads CASSADRMANTEAFF. Written as DNA, the CDR3 is TGTGCCAGCAGCGCAGACAGGATGGCGAACACTGAAGCTTTCTTT. The rearrangement joins TRBV7-2 to TRBJ1-1; D may be TRBD1 (6 bases). The CDR3 runs to 15 residues. V dropped 5 bases and J dropped 1 base, with 14 bases sitting between them. Germline CDR1 reads SGHTA; CDR2 reads FQGNSA.

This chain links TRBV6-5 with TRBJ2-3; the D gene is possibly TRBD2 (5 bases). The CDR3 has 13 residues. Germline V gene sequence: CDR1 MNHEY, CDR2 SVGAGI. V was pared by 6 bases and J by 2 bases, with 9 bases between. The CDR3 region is CASSRLNTDTQYF. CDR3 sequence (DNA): TGTGCCAGCAGCCGACTAAACACAGATACGCAGTATTTT.

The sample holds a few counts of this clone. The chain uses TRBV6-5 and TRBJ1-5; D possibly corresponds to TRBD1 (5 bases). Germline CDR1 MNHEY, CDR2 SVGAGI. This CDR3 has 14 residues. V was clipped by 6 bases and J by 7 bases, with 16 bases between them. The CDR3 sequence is CASSIAGIEQPQHF. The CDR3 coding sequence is TGTGCCAGCAGCATAGCAGGGATCGAGCAGCCCCAGCATTTT.

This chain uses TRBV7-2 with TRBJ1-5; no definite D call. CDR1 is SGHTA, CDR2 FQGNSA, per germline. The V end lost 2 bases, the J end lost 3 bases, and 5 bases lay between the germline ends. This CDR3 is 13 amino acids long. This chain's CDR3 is CASSLSYNQPQHF. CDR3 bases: TGTGCCAGCAGCTTAAGCTACAATCAGCCCCAGCATTTT. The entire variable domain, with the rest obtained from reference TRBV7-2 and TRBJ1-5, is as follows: GAGVSQSPSNKVTEKGKDVELRCDPISGHTALYWYRQSLGQGLEFLIYFQGNSAPDKSGLPSDRFSAERTGGSVSTLTIQRTQQEDSAVYLCASSLSYNQPQHFGDGTRLSIL.

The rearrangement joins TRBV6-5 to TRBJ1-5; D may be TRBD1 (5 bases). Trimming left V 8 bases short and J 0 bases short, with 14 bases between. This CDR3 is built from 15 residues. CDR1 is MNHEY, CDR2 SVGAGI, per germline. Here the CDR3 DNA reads TGTGCCAGCCTCTGGAGGGGATATAGCAATCAGCCCCAGCATTTT. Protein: CASLWRGYSNQPQHF.

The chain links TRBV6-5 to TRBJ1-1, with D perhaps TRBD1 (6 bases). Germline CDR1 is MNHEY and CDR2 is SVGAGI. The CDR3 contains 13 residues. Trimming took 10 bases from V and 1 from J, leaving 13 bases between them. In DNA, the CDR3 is TGTGCCACCCACAGGGTAAGGAACACTGAAGCTTTCTTT. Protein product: CATHRVRNTEAFF.

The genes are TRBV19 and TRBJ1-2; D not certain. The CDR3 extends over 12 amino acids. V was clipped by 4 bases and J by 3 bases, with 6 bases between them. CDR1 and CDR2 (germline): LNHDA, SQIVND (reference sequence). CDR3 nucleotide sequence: TGTGCCAGTAGTAGGTCGGACTATGGCTACACCTTC. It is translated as CASSRSDYGYTF.

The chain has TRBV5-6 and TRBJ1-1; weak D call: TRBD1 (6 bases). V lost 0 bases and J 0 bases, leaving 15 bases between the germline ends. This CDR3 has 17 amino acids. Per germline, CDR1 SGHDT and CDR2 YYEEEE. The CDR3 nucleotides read TGTGCCAGCAGCTTGGATGGCCCAGGGGAGGTGAACACTGAAGCTTTCTTT. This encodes CASSLDGPGEVNTEAFF.

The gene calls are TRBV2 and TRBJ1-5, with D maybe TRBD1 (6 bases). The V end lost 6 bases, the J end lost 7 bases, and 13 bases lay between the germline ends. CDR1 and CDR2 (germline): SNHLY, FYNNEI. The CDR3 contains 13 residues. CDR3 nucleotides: TGTGCCAGCAGAAAGACAGGTATGCAGCCCCAGCATTTT. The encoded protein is CASRKTGMQPQHF.

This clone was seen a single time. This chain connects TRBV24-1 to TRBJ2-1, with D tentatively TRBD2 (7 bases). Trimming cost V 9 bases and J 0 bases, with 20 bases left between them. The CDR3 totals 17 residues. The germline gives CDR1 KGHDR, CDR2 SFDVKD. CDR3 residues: CATLGGAGTSSYNEQFF. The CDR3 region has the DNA TGTGCCACCCTGGGGGGAGCGGGGACAAGCTCCTACAATGAGCAGTTCTTC.

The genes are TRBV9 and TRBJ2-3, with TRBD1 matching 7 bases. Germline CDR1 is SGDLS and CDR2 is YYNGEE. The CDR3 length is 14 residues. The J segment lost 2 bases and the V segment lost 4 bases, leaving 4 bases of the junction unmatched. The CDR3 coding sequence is TGTGCCAGCAGCCCCGGACAGGTCACAGATACGCAGTATTTT. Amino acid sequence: CASSPGQVTDTQYF.

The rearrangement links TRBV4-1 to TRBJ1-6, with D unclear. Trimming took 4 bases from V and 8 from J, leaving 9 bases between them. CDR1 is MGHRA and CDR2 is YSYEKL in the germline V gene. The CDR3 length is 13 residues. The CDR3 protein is CASSPPGDSPLHF. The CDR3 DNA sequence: TGCGCCAGCAGCCCGCCGGGTGATTCACCCCTCCACTTT.

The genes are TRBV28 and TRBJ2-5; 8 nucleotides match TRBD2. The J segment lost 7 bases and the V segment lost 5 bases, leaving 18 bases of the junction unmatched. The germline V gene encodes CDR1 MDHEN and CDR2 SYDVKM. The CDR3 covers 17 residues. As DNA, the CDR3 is TGTGCCAGCAGTCTCCGGACTAGCTCTCTTAGAATAGGGACCCAGTACTTC. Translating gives CASSLRTSSLRIGTQYF.

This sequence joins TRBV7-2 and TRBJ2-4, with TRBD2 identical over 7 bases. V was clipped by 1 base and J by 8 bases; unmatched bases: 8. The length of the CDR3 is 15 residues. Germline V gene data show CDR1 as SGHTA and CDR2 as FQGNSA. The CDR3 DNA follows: TGTGCCAGCAGCTTAGTGGGAGGGGCCGGAGACATTCAGTACTTC. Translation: CASSLVGGAGDIQYF.

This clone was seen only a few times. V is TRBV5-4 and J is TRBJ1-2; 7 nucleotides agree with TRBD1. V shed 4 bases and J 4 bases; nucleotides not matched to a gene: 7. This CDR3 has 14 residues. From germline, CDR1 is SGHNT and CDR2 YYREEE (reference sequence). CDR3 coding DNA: TGTGCCAGCAGCAAGGGCGGGACAGCCTATGGCTACACCTTC. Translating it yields CASSKGGTAYGYTF.

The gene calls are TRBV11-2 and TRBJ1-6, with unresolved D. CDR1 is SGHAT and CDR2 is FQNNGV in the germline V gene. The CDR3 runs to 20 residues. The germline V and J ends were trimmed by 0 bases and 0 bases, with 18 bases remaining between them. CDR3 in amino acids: CASSLDGRVRASSYNSPLHF. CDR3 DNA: TGTGCCAGCAGCTTAGATGGTAGGGTCCGGGCCAGCTCCTATAATTCACCCCTCCACTTT.